The clone carrying this TCR beta chain is a singleton in its sample. This entry is derived from a study of T cells in Graves' hyperthyroidism and ophthalmopathy. There are 15 residues in the CDR3. Unmatched junction bases numbered 6, after V lost 6 bases and J lost 5 bases. RNA transcripts yielded amplified TCR beta CDR3 regions. First-round RT-PCR with HTBI primers amplified the TCR CDR3 region. TCRdb fed the multiplex PCR reads into MiXCR, producing one record per CDR3 protein. The repertoire consists of a few hundred thousand distinct CDR3 sequences, with about 45% occurring once and the leading ten covering roughly 8.2%.

The TCR was taken from a young woman with Graves' hyperthyroidism. The chain combines TRBV12-3 or TRBV12-4 with TRBJ1-6; 8 nucleotides match TRBD1. The sequenced sample consisted of peripheral blood or thyroid tissue (not recorded which). Here the CDR3 reads CASRDRVGNNSPLHF. CDR3 coding DNA: TGTGCCAGCAGGGACAGGGTCGGCAATAATTCACCCCTCCACTTT.